One sample yielded the 26 T cell receptor beta chains listed below, sequenced in a study of Ad26.COV2.S vaccination and SARS-CoV-2 variants. Treatment noted: about 20 received Ad26.COV2.S at low or high dose, single or two shots; about 5 received placebo; per-sample allocation not given. The samples date from day 63 after the first vaccine or placebo injection. TCRdb keeps only in-frame clones here, not all; method: immunoSEQ multiplex PCR. This repertoire shows about 350,000 clones, approximately 85% found once; its top ten account for 2.5% to 3.5%. The sequenced sample was peripheral blood, obtained in a trial of Ad26.COV2.S vaccine versus placebo. All receptors come from a person between 18 and 60 years old who received the Ad26.COV2.S COVID-19 vaccine or a placebo.

This clone is termed medium-sized. The gene calls are TRBV11-2 and TRBJ2-5; D perhaps matches TRBD1 (5 bases). Between the trimmed V and J ends, which lost 3 bases and 5 bases, there was a span of 10 bases. This CDR3 contains 13 residues. CDR1 SGHAT and CDR2 FQNNGV come from the germline V gene. CDR3 protein: CASSFGAGETQYF. CDR3 in DNA: TGTGCCAGCAGCTTTGGGGCAGGGGAGACCCAGTACTTC.

The V and J genes are TRBV6-6 and TRBJ1-4; the D is unclear. V lost 4 bases and J 5 bases, leaving 8 bases between the germline ends. The length of the CDR3 is 13 residues. From germline, CDR1 is MNHNY and CDR2 SVGAGI (reference sequence). The DNA for the CDR3 is TGTGCCAGCAGTTCCCAGGAAAATGAAAAACTGTTTTTT. Translated, it gives CASSSQENEKLFF.

This chain connects TRBV7-2 to TRBJ2-7, with TRBD1 as a possible D gene (5 bases). The ends were cut back, 5 bases at V and 5 bases at J, with 19 bases in the middle. Germline values: CDR1 SGHTA, CDR2 FQGNSA. The CDR3 has 15 residues. CDR3 sequence: CASSPTQVPLDEQYF. The CDR3 DNA follows: TGTGCCAGCAGCCCAACACAGGTCCCTCTCGACGAGCAGTACTTC.

The rearrangement uses TRBV27 and TRBJ2-7; D unresolved. The V end was cut by 3 bases, the J end by 1 base, with 7 bases between. This CDR3 has 13 amino acids. Germline-derived CDR1 and CDR2 are MNHEY and SMNVEV (reference sequence). In DNA form, the CDR3 reads TGTGCCAGCAGTTTCACCAGTTCCTACGAGCAGTACTTC. Protein product: CASSFTSSYEQYF.

The chain employs TRBV19 and TRBJ1-1; D gene ambiguous. The CDR3 runs 13 residues. V lost 6 bases and J lost 1, with 9 bases in between. Germline V lookup: CDR1 LNHDA, CDR2 SQIVND (reference sequence). CDR3: CASRFMENTEAFF. The CDR3 DNA sequence: TGTGCCAGTAGATTCATGGAGAACACTGAAGCTTTCTTT.

V usage is TRBV15 and J usage is TRBJ2-1; 7 bases line up with TRBD2. The CDR3 is 16 amino acids. V shed 0 bases, J shed 10 bases, and the junction held 12 bases outside the gene matches. Germline loops: CDR1 LNHNV, CDR2 YYDKDF (reference sequence). This CDR3 reads CATSRDSDIAGEEQFF. In DNA, the CDR3 is TGTGCCACCAGCAGAGATTCCGACATAGCGGGCGAGGAGCAGTTCTTC.

The table lists this clone with a few counts. This chain joins TRBV9 and TRBJ1-6; D not resolved. Deletions cut 7 bases from V and 3 bases from J, with 8 bases between. Germline CDR1 and CDR2: SGDLS and YYNGEE. This CDR3 contains 13 residues. CDR3 region: CASAKDYNSPLHF. The CDR3 DNA sequence: TGTGCCAGCGCGAAAGACTATAATTCACCCCTCCACTTT.

This chain links TRBV28 with TRBJ2-7; a possible D gene is TRBD2 (5 bases). This CDR3 is 13 amino acids long. Germline assignment: CDR1 MDHEN and CDR2 SYDVKM. The V gene lost 5 bases and the J gene lost 6 bases, with 14 bases spanning the gap. The CDR3 here is CASSTGTSREQYF. DNA for the CDR3: TGTGCCAGCAGTACGGGAACTTCCCGCGAGCAGTACTTC.

The chain joins TRBV5-4 to TRBJ2-6; D is possibly TRBD1 (6 bases). Per germline, CDR1 SGHNT and CDR2 YYREEE (reference sequence). The CDR3 length is 17 residues. V lost 0 bases and J lost 4, with 14 bases in between. The CDR3 DNA reads as TGTGCCAGCAGCTTGGATAGTGGTACAGGGGGGGCCAACGTCCTGACTTTC. It is translated as CASSLDSGTGGANVLTF.

The chain has TRBV11-2 and TRBJ2-7, with D maybe TRBD1 (6 bases). This CDR3 is built from 14 residues. V shed 6 bases and J shed 7 bases, with 19 bases lying between them. Germline CDR1 and CDR2: SGHAT and FQNNGV. CDR3 loop: CASSKQGRGGEQYF. The CDR3 region has the DNA TGTGCCAGCAGTAAACAGGGACGCGGTGGGGAGCAGTACTTC.

V usage is TRBV7-9 and J usage is TRBJ1-2; a possible D gene is TRBD1 (5 bases). Germline V gene sequence: CDR1 SEHNR, CDR2 FQNEAQ (reference sequence). Trimming cost V 5 bases and J 6 bases, with 16 bases left between them. The CDR3 totals 14 residues. CDR3 sequence (DNA): TGTGCCAGCAGCCCGGGGCCAGGGCGCGATGGCTACACCTTC. Protein sequence: CASSPGPGRDGYTF.

This rearrangement joins TRBV30 to TRBJ1-1; D is unresolved. V was clipped by 1 base and J by 0 bases, with 9 bases between them. Germline-derived CDR1 and CDR2 are GTSNPN and SVGIG (reference sequence). This CDR3 is built from 14 residues. The CDR3 DNA follows: TGTGCCTGGAGTGGGGCACCGATGAACACTGAAGCTTTCTTT. This encodes CAWSGAPMNTEAFF.

CDR3 protein: CASSRGMYYEQYF. DNA for the CDR3: TGTGCCAGCAGTCGAGGAATGTACTACGAGCAGTACTTC. This chain links TRBV27 with TRBJ2-7; D is undetermined. Trimming cost V 5 bases and J 3 bases, with 11 bases left between them. Germline loops: CDR1 MNHEY, CDR2 SMNVEV (reference sequence). The length of the CDR3 is 13 residues.

The chain employs TRBV19 and TRBJ1-6, with D tentatively TRBD1 (5 bases). Germline CDR1 LNHDA, CDR2 SQIVND (reference sequence). This CDR3 is 14 amino acids long. The V and J ends lost 5 bases and 7 bases respectively, with 12 bases between them. The CDR3 DNA is TGTGCCAGTAGTTCCAGGACACCCAATTCACCCCTCCACTTT. This encodes CASSSRTPNSPLHF.

This sequence joins TRBV25-1 and TRBJ2-2; D gene unclear. The CDR3 is 14 residues long. Germline-derived CDR1 and CDR2 are MGHDK and SYGVNS. The V end lost 6 bases, the J end lost 1 base, and 9 bases lay between the germline ends. The CDR3 DNA reads as TGTGCCAGCAGAAGGTCAGGGAACACCGGGGAGCTGTTTTTT. Its protein is CASRRSGNTGELFF.

The chain is built from TRBV2 and TRBJ1-4; 9 nucleotides match TRBD1. Germline CDR1 and CDR2: SNHLY and FYNNEI. The CDR3 spans 13 residues. V dropped 5 bases and J dropped 9; count of bases not matched to a gene: 4. This CDR3 is CASSRDRDQKLFF. CDR3 coding DNA: TGTGCCAGCAGTCGGGACAGGGATCAAAAACTGTTTTTT.

This clone was counted a few times. The chain joins TRBV27 to TRBJ2-1; D is possibly TRBD2 (6 bases). CDR1 MNHEY and CDR2 SMNVEV come from the germline V gene (reference sequence). The CDR3 is made up of 15 amino acids. Trimming pared 3 bases from V and 0 bases from J, leaving 9 bases between. CDR3 amino acids: CASSFGDFSYNEQFF. CDR3 sequence (DNA): TGTGCCAGCAGTTTTGGGGACTTCTCCTACAATGAGCAGTTCTTC.

The V gene is TRBV28, the J gene TRBJ2-7; D is possibly TRBD1 (5 bases). Germline V gene sequence: CDR1 MDHEN, CDR2 SYDVKM. The ends were cut back, 4 bases at V and 6 bases at J, with 16 bases in the middle. The CDR3 consists of 14 residues. The CDR3 coding sequence is TGTGCCAGCAGTTCGGTCGGACAATCAGGCGAGCAGTACTTC. This translates into CASSSVGQSGEQYF.

The V and J genes are TRBV9 and TRBJ2-2, with TRBD2 matching over 7 bases. Trimming took 0 bases from V and 4 from J; bases not matched to a gene: 3. The CDR3 consists of 15 residues. Germline CDR1 is SGDLS and CDR2 is YYNGEE. Here the CDR3 reads CASSVDSGSTGELFF. Here the CDR3 DNA reads TGTGCCAGCAGCGTAGATAGCGGGTCCACCGGGGAGCTGTTTTTT.

The chain employs TRBV11-2 and TRBJ1-1, with D possibly matching TRBD1 (6 bases). The length of the CDR3 is 16 residues. Germline CDR1 is SGHAT and CDR2 is FQNNGV. Trimming cost V 1 base and J 0 bases, with 12 bases left between them. The CDR3 here is CASSLGGQGMNTEAFF. CDR3 nucleotide sequence: TGTGCCAGCAGCTTAGGAGGGCAGGGGATGAACACTGAAGCTTTCTTT.

The rearrangement uses TRBV29-1 and TRBJ2-7, with 12 bases matching TRBD2. Germline V CDR1 and CDR2: SQVTM, ANQGSEA. Germline trimming cut 4 bases from V and 3 bases from J; bases unmatched to any gene: 13. The CDR3 is 17 residues long. CDR3 amino acids: CSVASGRAVSFNYEQYF. The CDR3 DNA sequence: TGCAGCGTTGCTAGCGGGAGGGCCGTGTCATTCAACTACGAGCAGTACTTC.

The chain links TRBV13 to TRBJ2-3, with 14 bases matching TRBD2. The germline CDR1 and CDR2 sequences are PRHDT and FYEKMQ (reference sequence). The CDR3 length is 15 residues. The V gene end was trimmed by 8 bases and the J gene end by 5 bases; junction bases not matched to a gene: 6. The DNA of the CDR3 is TGTGCCAGCGTGACTAGCGGGGGGGCATTAGATACGCAGTATTTT. It specifies CASVTSGGALDTQYF.

J is TRBJ1-5 and V is TRBV5-6; D is unclear. The CDR3 contains 14 residues. The ends were cut back, 2 bases at V and 7 bases at J, with 13 bases in the middle. Germline V lookup: CDR1 SGHDT, CDR2 YYEEEE. The CDR3 here is CASSFSVTQQPQHF. CDR3 in DNA: TGTGCCAGCAGCTTTTCAGTGACGCAGCAGCCCCAGCATTTT. The complete variable domain, with remaining parts taken from reference TRBV5-6 and TRBJ1-5, reads DAGVTQSPTHLIKTRGQQVTLRCSPKSGHDTVSWYQQALGQGPQFIFQYYEEEERQRGNFPDRFSGHQFPNYSSELNVNALLLGDSALYLCASSFSVTQQPQHFGDGTRLSIL.

The chain carries TRBV18 and TRBJ1-1; D is possibly TRBD1 (5 bases). The V gene's germline CDR1 is KGHSH and CDR2 LQKENI. Trimming removed 3 bases from V and 1 base from J, with 9 bases in between. The CDR3 is 14 amino acids. CDR3 in DNA: TGTGCCAGCTCACCCGGACAACCGAACACTGAAGCTTTCTTT. It specifies CASSPGQPNTEAFF.

The J gene is TRBJ1-2, the V gene TRBV18, with D uncertain. CDR1 and CDR2 (germline): KGHSH, LQKENI. V dropped 4 bases and J dropped 3 bases, with 15 bases sitting between them. The CDR3 consists of 15 residues. CDR3 DNA sequence: TGTGCCAGCTCACACCAACCGGGAGACTACTATGGCTACACCTTC. Amino acid sequence: CASSHQPGDYYGYTF.

The chain links TRBV27 to TRBJ1-1; a possible D gene is TRBD1 (6 bases). V lost 2 bases to trimming and J lost 6 bases, with 13 bases between them. The CDR3 spans 14 residues. In germline, CDR1 is MNHEY, CDR2 SMNVEV (reference sequence). CDR3: CASSLIRGMAEAFF. The CDR3 nucleotides are TGTGCCAGCAGTTTAATCAGGGGAATGGCTGAAGCTTTCTTT.